The 30 T cell receptor beta chains below were found in one sample sequenced in a study of blood T cell repertoires in COVID-19. Generated by immunoSEQ multiplex PCR, the TCRdb table keeps only in-frame clones and is missing some. Of 200,000 to 300,000 clones listed, just under 85% are singletons. The sample was peripheral blood. The receptor source for this set is a woman of 80 years or more with acute or convalescent COVID-19.

Points on this clone: This specimen includes other DNA sequences encoding the same CDR3. This sequence joins TRBV4-1 and TRBJ2-1, with a possible D match to TRBD1 (5 bases). CDR1 and CDR2 (germline): MGHRA, YSYEKL. The CDR3 has 15 amino acids. With 1 base removed from V and 2 bases from J, the gap between germline ends came to 9 bases. The CDR3 is CASSQGGQTYNEQFF. Written as DNA, the CDR3 is TGCGCCAGCAGCCAAGGGGGCCAGACCTACAATGAGCAGTTCTTC.

The rearrangement links TRBV19 to TRBJ2-1, with a possible D match to TRBD1 (6 bases). CDR1 and CDR2 from the germline V gene are LNHDA and SQIVND (reference sequence). The CDR3 extends over 13 amino acids. The V end was cut by 2 bases, the J end by 8 bases, with 10 bases between. The CDR3: CASSITGWDEQFF. The CDR3 nucleotides read TGTGCCAGTAGTATAACAGGGTGGGATGAGCAGTTCTTC.

CDR3: CASSAGTGGEQFF. The CDR3 DNA reads TGTGCCAGCAGTGCAGGGACAGGGGGTGAGCAGTTCTTC. This chain connects TRBV6-4 to TRBJ2-1; 11 bases match TRBD1. The V and J ends lost 4 bases and 9 bases, in that order; junction bases with no gene match: 2. CDR1 and CDR2 (germline): MRHNA, SNTAGT. This CDR3 is 13 amino acids long.

The rearrangement links TRBV5-5 to TRBJ2-7; 10 bases line up with TRBD1. With 1 base clipped from V and 7 bases from J, the junction kept 8 bases outside the gene matches. The V gene's germline CDR1 is SGHKS and CDR2 YYEKEE (reference sequence). The CDR3 covers 15 residues. The CDR3 reads CASSLPGTGAGEQYF. The CDR3 DNA sequence: TGTGCCAGCAGCTTGCCCGGGACAGGGGCCGGGGAGCAGTACTTC.

The chain links TRBV2 to TRBJ1-2; D is perhaps TRBD1 (5 bases). The CDR3 is made up of 14 amino acids. Germline V lookup: CDR1 SNHLY, CDR2 FYNNEI. V shed 1 base and J shed 6 bases, with 12 bases lying between them. CDR3 loop: CASSEGREGNGYTF. The CDR3 DNA reads as TGTGCCAGCAGTGAAGGCAGGGAGGGTAATGGCTACACCTTC.

The J gene is TRBJ2-1, the V gene TRBV19, with 9 bases matching TRBD2. The V and J ends lost 3 bases and 4 bases, in that order; junction bases with no gene match: 7. The length of the CDR3 is 16 residues. Germline assignment: CDR1 LNHDA and CDR2 SQIVND (reference sequence). The CDR3 nucleotides read TGTGCCAGTAGTATTAAAGCGGGGGGTTATTACAATGAGCAGTTCTTC. Its protein is CASSIKAGGYYNEQFF.

This chain uses TRBV4-2 with TRBJ1-4, with 10 positions matching TRBD1. Germline V gene data show CDR1 as LGHNA and CDR2 as YNFKEQ. The CDR3 runs to 17 residues. V trimming: 5 bases; J trimming: 3 bases; junction bases outside the gene matches: 9. The CDR3 DNA reads TGTGCCAGCAGCGAACGCAGGACAGGGGGGCCTAATGAAAAACTGTTTTTT. It encodes CASSERRTGGPNEKLFF.

DNA for the CDR3: TGTGCCAGCACCATGGCTGTCGCAGGGGCGAACACCGGGGAGCTGTTTTTT. Its translation: CASTMAVAGANTGELFF. V usage is TRBV28 and J usage is TRBJ2-2, with D possibly TRBD1 on 6 matching bases. Germline V gives CDR1 MDHEN, CDR2 SYDVKM. The CDR3 has 17 amino acids. V gave up 7 bases and J gave up 0 bases, with 18 bases separating them.

This chain uses TRBV7-8 with TRBJ2-2, with TRBD1 as a possible D gene (6 bases). Between the trimmed V and J ends, which lost 6 bases and 2 bases, there was a span of 13 bases. CDR1 and CDR2 from the germline V gene are SGHVS and FQNEAQ. This CDR3 is built from 15 residues. The CDR3, as DNA: TGTGCCAGCAGTTTGGGGACACTTAACACCGGGGAGCTGTTTTTT. Protein: CASSLGTLNTGELFF.

This rearrangement joins TRBV5-1 to TRBJ1-6, with 7 bases that match TRBD1. The CDR3 extends over 15 amino acids. Germline-derived CDR1 and CDR2 are SGHRS and YFSETQ. The junction had 6 bases not matched to a gene; V was cut back by 4 bases and J by 5 bases. The chain's CDR3 is CASSLRDSHNSPLHF. The CDR3 DNA sequence: TGCGCCAGCAGCCTTCGGGACAGTCATAATTCACCCCTCCACTTT.

The chain joins TRBV28 to TRBJ1-2; D possibly corresponds to TRBD1 (5 bases). V was clipped by 10 bases and J by 9 bases, with 27 bases between them. The CDR3 covers 15 residues. Germline CDR1 MDHEN, CDR2 SYDVKM. The CDR3 DNA is TGTGCCACCGGGAGCCCGCAGGGAGGGACTACCCGCTACACCTTC. Its translation is CATGSPQGGTTRYTF.

The CDR3 bases are TGTGCCACTAAACGCGGGGAGGGGTATCAGCCCCAGCATTTT. It yields the protein CATKRGEGYQPQHF. V is TRBV15 and J is TRBJ1-5; possible D gene TRBD1, 5 bases. The CDR3 runs 14 residues. Looked up from germline, CDR1 is LNHNV and CDR2 is YYDKDF (reference sequence). The ends were cut back, 9 bases at V and 5 bases at J, with 17 bases in the middle. The variable domain in full, completed from reference TRBV15 and TRBJ1-5, reads DAMVIQNPRYQVTQFGKPVTLSCSQTLNHNVMYWYQQKSSQAPKLLFHYYDKDFNNEADTPDNFQSRRPNTSFCFLDIRSPGLGDTAMYLCATKRGEGYQPQHFGDGTRLSIL.

To note about this clone: Other DNA sequences of this sample code for an identical CDR3. The V and J genes are TRBV5-1 and TRBJ1-3; D gene unclear. The CDR3 covers 15 residues. Germline values: CDR1 SGHRS, CDR2 YFSETQ. The V end lost 1 base, the J end lost 3 bases, and 11 bases lay between the germline ends. The CDR3 sequence is CASSLNGGSGNTIYF. The CDR3 nucleotides read TGCGCCAGCAGCTTGAACGGTGGGAGTGGAAACACCATATATTTT. The full variable domain, in which reference TRBV5-1 and TRBJ1-3 provide the parts outside the CDR3, is KAGVTQTPRYLIKTRGQQVTLSCSPISGHRSVSWYQQTPGQGLQFLFEYFSETQRNKGNFPGRFSGRQFSNSRSEMNVSTLELGDSALYLCASSLNGGSGNTIYFGEGSWLTVV.

This chain's CDR3 is CATSRDRGHSNQPQHF. The CDR3 DNA is TGTGCCACCAGCAGGGACAGGGGACATAGCAATCAGCCCCAGCATTTT. V usage is TRBV15 and J usage is TRBJ1-5, with 9 bases identical to TRBD1. Germline V gene lookup returns CDR1 LNHNV and CDR2 YYDKDF (reference sequence). The CDR3 spans 16 residues. Trimming at V came to 3 bases and at J to 0 bases, leaving 3 bases not matched to a gene. Supplemented by reference TRBV15 and TRBJ1-5, the full variable domain reads DAMVIQNPRYQVTQFGKPVTLSCSQTLNHNVMYWYQQKSSQAPKLLFHYYDKDFNNEADTPDNFQSRRPNTSFCFLDIRSPGLGDTAMYLCATSRDRGHSNQPQHFGDGTRLSIL.

The rearrangement links TRBV27 to TRBJ2-5; 9 bases align to TRBD1. The CDR3 has 15 residues. Losses at the gene ends were 0 bases for V and 5 bases for J; bases not matched to a gene: 4. The germline gives CDR1 MNHEY, CDR2 SMNVEV (reference sequence). The CDR3 is CASSLSRQGGETQYF. The CDR3 DNA follows: TGTGCCAGCAGTTTATCTAGACAGGGGGGGGAGACCCAGTACTTC.

The chain uses TRBV27 and TRBJ2-5; 12 bases are a match to TRBD2. Trimming cost V 6 bases and J 7 bases; bases outside gene matches: 3. Germline-derived CDR1 and CDR2 are MNHEY and SMNVEV (reference sequence). This CDR3 contains 13 residues. CDR3 DNA sequence: TGTGCCAGCAGCTCTAGCGGGGGGGGGACCCAGTACTTC. Protein sequence: CASSSSGGGTQYF.

The chain links TRBV5-1 to TRBJ1-6, with 7 bases that match TRBD1. CDR1 SGHRS and CDR2 YFSETQ come from the germline V gene. The CDR3 spans 14 residues. V lost 4 bases to trimming and J lost 10 bases; unmatched junction nucleotides: 8. CDR3 sequence (DNA): TGCGCCAGCAGCCCGACAGGGTCCCAATCACCCCTCCACTTT. It codes for CASSPTGSQSPLHF.

The chain joins TRBV6-5 to TRBJ1-1; TRBD1 is a possible D gene (5 bases). The ends were cut back, 7 bases at V and 8 bases at J, with 14 bases in the middle. The CDR3 contains 12 residues. Germline V CDR1 and CDR2: MNHEY, SVGAGI. The CDR3 is CASIKGQPEAFF. CDR3 bases: TGTGCCAGCATTAAGGGGCAACCCGAAGCTTTCTTT.

This clone came up a few times. The chain uses TRBV6-5 and TRBJ1-6, with D maybe TRBD1 (6 bases). From germline, CDR1 is MNHEY and CDR2 SVGAGI. The CDR3 consists of 13 residues. V was cut by 7 bases and J by 10 bases, with 14 bases left in between. The CDR3 bases are TGTGCCAGCAAGGCAGGGGATGCCTCACCCCTCCACTTT. It is translated as CASKAGDASPLHF.

The CDR3 nucleotides read TGTGCCAGCAGTTACGTTAGCGGGGGCAATGAGCAGTTCTTC. It translates to CASSYVSGGNEQFF. This chain links TRBV6-6 with TRBJ2-1; 9 nucleotides agree with TRBD2. This CDR3 is built from 14 residues. V dropped 2 bases and J dropped 6; count of bases not matched to a gene: 2. Germline assignment: CDR1 MNHNY and CDR2 SVGAGI (reference sequence).

The chain joins TRBV7-3 to TRBJ1-2; D possibly corresponds to TRBD1 (5 bases). Germline loops: CDR1 SGHTA, CDR2 FQGTGA. The CDR3 has 13 amino acids. V dropped 2 bases and J dropped 7 bases, with 11 bases sitting between them. The CDR3 here is CASSLDGQGGYTF. The CDR3 region has the DNA TGTGCCAGCAGCTTAGACGGCCAGGGTGGCTACACCTTC.

The chain carries TRBV10-2 and TRBJ1-4; 10 bases are a match to TRBD1. Germline V gene sequence: CDR1 WSHSY, CDR2 SAAADI. The CDR3 runs 16 residues. After removal of 5 bases from V and 7 bases from J, the junction contained 10 bases not matched to a gene. CDR3 amino acids: CASSNPGQGKSEKLFF. CDR3 bases: TGCGCCAGCAGTAACCCGGGACAGGGGAAGAGTGAAAAACTGTTTTTT.

The chain links TRBV28 to TRBJ1-1, with TRBD1 matching over 7 bases. Germline loops: CDR1 MDHEN, CDR2 SYDVKM. J gave up 11 bases and V 5 bases, and 11 bases lay outside the gene matches. The length of the CDR3 is 13 residues. The CDR3 loop is CASSDALQGRAFF. The DNA for the CDR3 is TGTGCCAGCAGTGACGCCCTACAGGGGAGGGCTTTCTTT.

The chain has TRBV7-2 and TRBJ2-7; TRBD1 is a possible D gene (5 bases). This CDR3 contains 14 residues. Germline V gene lookup returns CDR1 SGHTA and CDR2 FQGNSA. The germline V and J ends were trimmed by 2 bases and 2 bases, with 10 bases remaining between them. CDR3 nucleotide sequence: TGTGCCAGCAGCTTACGGCAGGGAACCTACGAGCAGTACTTC. Its translation: CASSLRQGTYEQYF.

This clone was detected only once. The gene calls are TRBV7-3 and TRBJ2-3; TRBD2 matches at 9 bases. Losses at the gene ends were 1 base for V and 2 bases for J; bases not matched to a gene: 10. Germline CDR1 and CDR2: SGHTA and FQGTGA. This CDR3 is built from 18 residues. For the CDR3, the DNA is TGTGCCAGCAGCTTAAAGGGGGTAGCGGGGGCCAACACAGATACGCAGTATTTT. Translation: CASSLKGVAGANTDTQYF.

This clone was recorded only once. This chain connects TRBV18 to TRBJ2-1; D remains unclear. CDR3 length equals 12 residues. Per germline, CDR1 KGHSH and CDR2 LQKENI. V lost 4 bases and J 8 bases, leaving 9 bases between the germline ends. The DNA of the CDR3 is TGTGCCAGCTCACGCCTAACGGATGAGCAGTTCTTC. Its protein product is CASSRLTDEQFF.

The chain recombines TRBV4-1 with TRBJ1-4, with 7 bases fitting TRBD1. The CDR3 loop spans 14 amino acids. The germline CDR1 and CDR2 sequences are MGHRA and YSYEKL. The junction had 4 bases not matched to a gene; V was cut back by 5 bases and J by 4 bases. The CDR3 nucleotides are TGCGCCAGCAGCACACAGGGGTATAATGAAAAACTGTTTTTT. Protein sequence: CASSTQGYNEKLFF.

V usage is TRBV6-1 and J usage is TRBJ1-3; D is unresolved. Looked up from germline, CDR1 is MNHNS and CDR2 is SASEGT. V dropped 0 bases and J dropped 6 bases, with 9 bases sitting between them. The CDR3 extends over 14 amino acids. CDR3 loop: CASSEARRVNTIYF. The CDR3 DNA reads as TGTGCCAGCAGTGAAGCGCGACGGGTAAACACCATATATTTT.

The V and J genes are TRBV7-2 and TRBJ1-2, with D perhaps matching TRBD1 (5 bases). This CDR3 comprises 15 residues. The germline V and J ends were trimmed by 4 bases and 3 bases, with 15 bases remaining between them. Germline V lookup: CDR1 SGHTA, CDR2 FQGNSA. DNA for the CDR3: TGTGCCAGCAGCTCCACAGGACGGGCGGACTATGGCTACACCTTC. Amino acids: CASSSTGRADYGYTF.

This clone occurred a few times. CDR3: CASSATSRDYGYTF. The CDR3 DNA reads TGTGCCAGCAGCGCTACCAGTCGGGACTATGGCTACACCTTC. V gene TRBV9 combines with J gene TRBJ1-2, with unresolved D. This CDR3 has 14 amino acids. Germline CDR1 and CDR2: SGDLS and YYNGEE. V dropped 3 bases and J dropped 3 bases, with 12 bases sitting between them.